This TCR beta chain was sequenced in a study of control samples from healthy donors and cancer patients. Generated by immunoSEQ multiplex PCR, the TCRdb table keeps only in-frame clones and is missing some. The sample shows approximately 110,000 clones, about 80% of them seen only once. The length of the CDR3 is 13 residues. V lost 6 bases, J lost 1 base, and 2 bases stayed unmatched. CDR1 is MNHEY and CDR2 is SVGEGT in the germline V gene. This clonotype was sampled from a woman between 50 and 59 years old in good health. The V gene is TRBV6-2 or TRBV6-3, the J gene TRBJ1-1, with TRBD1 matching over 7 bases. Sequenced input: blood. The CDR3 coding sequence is TGTGCCAGCAGCAGACAGGGGAACACTGAAGCTTTCTTT. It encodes CASSRQGNTEAFF.